A single sample is the source of the 5 T cell receptor beta chains below, sequenced in a study of T cells in Graves' hyperthyroidism and ophthalmopathy. It was RNA transcripts that yielded the amplified TCR beta CDR3 regions. Researchers ran a first-round RT-PCR on the TCR CDR3 using the HTBI primer set. TCRdb used MiXCR to reprocess the multiplex PCR reads, holding one entry per CDR3 protein. The repertoire holds roughly 580,000 distinct CDR3 sequences, with approximately 15% as singletons. The specimen sequenced was blood. The receptors derive from a woman aged 30 to 39 with Graves' hyperthyroidism that later progressed to Graves' ophthalmopathy.

This clonotype came up many times. The genes are TRBV25-1 and TRBJ2-1; 7 bases match TRBD2. The CDR3 extends over 17 amino acids. V trimming: 7 bases; J trimming: 0 bases; junction bases outside the gene matches: 12. The germline CDR1 and CDR2 sequences are MGHDK and SYGVNS. Here the CDR3 DNA reads TGTGCCAGCACCTCTAGCGGAGTTATGAGCTCCTACAATGAGCAGTTCTTC. Encoded protein: CASTSSGVMSSYNEQFF.

In its sample, this clonotype was seen many times. The chain carries TRBV12-5 and TRBJ1-1; D ambiguous. V was pared by 3 bases and J by 6 bases, with 8 bases between. Germline lookup yields CDR1 LGHNT and CDR2 FRNRAP. The CDR3 covers 12 residues. The CDR3 coding sequence is TGTGCTAGTGGTTTCGGGATCCCTGAAGCTTTCTTT. It translates to CASGFGIPEAFF.

This clonotype was counted at least ten times. DNA for the CDR3: TGTGCCAGCAGTTTGGGACAGGGGGCGATCAATGGCTACACCTTC. Amino acid sequence: CASSLGQGAINGYTF. The chain has TRBV12-3 or TRBV12-4 and TRBJ1-2; TRBD1 agrees at 12 bases. The CDR3 is 15 amino acids. With 3 bases clipped from V and 6 bases from J, the junction kept 5 bases outside the gene matches.

This clonotype was seen many times. The chain carries TRBV12-3 or TRBV12-4 and TRBJ1-6, with D perhaps matching TRBD1 (5 bases). V was clipped by 3 bases and J by 10 bases, with 13 bases between them. This CDR3 region has 14 residues. The CDR3 nucleotides read TGTGCCAGCAGTTTGCAGGGTTACCGGTCACCCCTCCACTTT. Residues: CASSLQGYRSPLHF.

This clonotype was observed at least ten times. V usage is TRBV5-1 and J usage is TRBJ1-5; D remains ambiguous. Trimming stripped 1 base from V and 1 base from J, with 9 bases between. The CDR3 sequence is 15 residues long. Germline lookup yields CDR1 SGHRS and CDR2 YFSETQ. This CDR3 reads CASSLLGLSNQPQHF. CDR3 DNA sequence: TGCGCCAGCAGCTTGCTGGGGTTGAGCAATCAGCCCCAGCATTTT. The variable domain in full, completed from reference TRBV5-1 and TRBJ1-5, reads KAGVTQTPRYLIKTRGQQVTLSCSPISGHRSVSWYQQTPGQGLQFLFEYFSETQRNKGNFPGRFSGRQFSNSRSEMNVSTLELGDSALYLCASSLLGLSNQPQHFGDGTRLSIL.